This is a list of T cell receptor beta chains from one sample in a study of identical twins. TCRdb re-analysed the 5' RACE reads in MiXCR, keeping a single row per CDR3 protein. The sample yields some 900,000 distinct CDR3 sequences, over 9% seen once. These data were likewise used in another study, on yellow fever vaccine responses in identical twins.

Specimen: PBMCs. These receptors all come from a young woman in good health. The CDR3 runs from the conserved cysteine through the conserved F or W. Each record gives: V gene, J gene, D gene, clone size, CDR3 DNA, CDR3 protein. A D gene is named only where the DNA matches it firmly. Size is stated for part of the rows, as once, few or many counts, or as a class when the clone is expanded.

TRBV6-1,TRBJ1-2,TRBD1,NA,TGTGCCAGCAGTGATACACAGGGGATAACATATGGCTACACCTTC,CASSDTQGITYGYTF
TRBV2,TRBJ2-1,NA,few,TGTGCCAGCAGTGCCGACAGAGAGCAGTTCTTC,CASSADREQFF
TRBV12-3/TRBV12-4,TRBJ2-3,TRBD2,NA,TGTGCCAGCAGTTTCCCGTCGGTAGCGGGGGCTTTCTATACGCAGTATTTT,CASSFPSVAGAFYTQYF
TRBV12-3/TRBV12-4,TRBJ2-7,NA,many,TGTGCCAGCAGTTTTGCAGGGGTTTTGTACGAGCAGTACTTC,CASSFAGVLYEQYF
TRBV27,TRBJ2-7,NA,few,TGTGCCAGCAGTTTATTGAACAGGTGGTACGAGCAGTACTTC,CASSLLNRWYEQYF
TRBV5-1,TRBJ2-5,NA,NA,TGCGCCAGCAGCTTGTCTCAGGGCTGGGAGACCCAGTACTTC,CASSLSQGWETQYF
TRBV11-2,TRBJ2-1,TRBD1,few,TGTGCCAGCAGCTTAGTGCCCTCTGGACAGGGGGCCTATGAGCAGTTCTTC,CASSLVPSGQGAYEQFF
TRBV6-2/TRBV6-3,TRBJ1-5,NA,many,TGTGCCAGCACCTTAAGAAGGCGCAGCCCCCGTAATCGCAATCAGCCCCAGCATTTT,CASTLRRRSPRNRNQPQHF
TRBV24-1,TRBJ2-1,TRBD1,NA,TGTGCCACCAGTGATCCGGACAGGGCTTACAATGAGCAGTTCTTC,CATSDPDRAYNEQFF
TRBV27,TRBJ2-1,NA,few,TGTGCCAGCAGTTTAGGTCGGTTCTACAATGAGCAGTTCTTC,CASSLGRFYNEQFF
TRBV11-3,TRBJ2-1,TRBD1,few,TGTGCCAGCAGCTTAGGGACAGGGTCCCACAATGAGCAGTTCTTC,CASSLGTGSHNEQFF
TRBV12-3/TRBV12-4,TRBJ2-1,NA,NA,TGTGCCAGCAGAGACTCCGGGGTTCACAATGAGCAGTTCTTC,CASRDSGVHNEQFF
TRBV3-1,TRBJ1-2,NA,few,TGTGCCAGCAGCCAAAATGGGCAGGGTATCCCCAGGGTACCCTTTAACTATGGCTACACCTTC,CASSQNGQGIPRVPFNYGYTF
TRBV5-1,TRBJ2-7,NA,many,TGCGCCAGCAGCTTGTCTCAGGGGTCCTACGAGCAGTACTTC,CASSLSQGSYEQYF
TRBV28,TRBJ2-2,TRBD1,few,TGTGCCAGCAGTTTCCTGCAATACCGGGACAGGGGACCCGGGGAGCTGTTTTTT,CASSFLQYRDRGPGELFF
TRBV29-1,TRBJ2-2,TRBD1,many,TGCAGCGTTAGGACAGGGCGTCTGGCCGGGGAGCTGTTTTTT,CSVRTGRLAGELFF
TRBV27,TRBJ1-1,NA,NA,TGTGCCAGCACCTATCGGCAGGGGAACACTGAAGCTTTCTTT,CASTYRQGNTEAFF